A selection of T cell receptor beta chains follows, all from one sample in a study of control samples from healthy donors and cancer patients. The assay was immunoSEQ multiplex PCR, and TCRdb's table has in-frame clones only and misses some. The sample lists under 150,000 clones; 80% to 90% were seen once. The source material was blood. The receptors here all came from a man between 35 and 55 years old in good health. Both conserved end residues are trimmed from each CDR3.

TRBJ2-5	13	TRBV7-2	ASSPRVAGQETQY
TRBJ2-2	13	TRBV19	ASSIVTGLAGELF
TRBJ2-7	13	TRBV5-5	ASSFWEQGADEQY
TRBJ2-7	11	TRBV9	ASSPGYTYEQY
TRBJ2-1	13	TRBV19	ASSIKSGGLVEQF
TRBJ2-5	11	TRBV5-8	ASREWGGETQY
TRBJ2-2	11	TRBV6-2/TRBV6-3	ASSYWGTGELF
TRBJ1-1	10	TRBV5-4	ASSLRAGHAF
TRBJ1-2	13	TRBV9	ASSARADPNYGYT
TRBJ2-3	14	TRBV18	ASSPKLAQNTDTQY
TRBJ1-5	10	TRBV29-1	SVGWGNQPQH
TRBJ1-1	14	TRBV13	ASSWTRQAAGAEAF
TRBJ1-5	16	TRBV7-9	ASSPGTGGSEPNQPQH
TRBJ2-5	9	TRBV25-1	ASSEGRTQY
TRBJ2-2	12	TRBV15	ATSRDTHTGELF
TRBJ2-3	13	TRBV2	ASSETSASTDTQY
TRBJ1-1	13	TRBV5-6	ASSLFDRLNTEAF
TRBJ2-1	14	TRBV29-1	SVAGGGDEIYNEQF
TRBJ2-7	13	TRBV6-5	ASRRSRDTSYEQY
TRBJ1-6	14	TRBV4-3	ASSQSVSSYNSPLH
TRBJ2-1	14	TRBV5-1	ASSTGQASSYNEQF
TRBJ2-7	16	TRBV7-2	ASSSPNNPRLLTYEQY
TRBJ1-2	9	TRBV6-6	ASTTDYGYT
TRBJ1-5	12	TRBV19	ASSIRSSNQPQH
TRBJ1-5	14	TRBV19	ASSIWGGRGAQPQH
TRBJ1-3	12	TRBV30	AWSGQSSGNTIY
TRBJ1-3	13	TRBV6-5	ASSYLGQGRNTIY
TRBJ1-5	12	TRBV6-4	ASTGQGAYQPQH
TRBJ1-1	13	TRBV4-3	ASSQDRGASTEAF
TRBJ2-1	11	TRBV3-1/TRBV3-2	ASSQDRRGVQF
TRBJ2-7	15	TRBV27	ASSADRGLLSPYEQY
TRBJ1-6	13	TRBV6-5	ASGLVTPYNSPLH
TRBJ1-3	14	TRBV4-3	ASSPGQGFSGNTIY
TRBJ1-2	13	TRBV12-5	ASGLVRGTLYGYT
TRBJ1-5	13	TRBV25-1	ASSASRGTEEPQH
TRBJ2-6	15	TRBV6-6	ASSLGTGGAGANVLT
TRBJ1-2	11	TRBV4-1	ASSRAGTYGYT
TRBJ1-5	12	TRBV2	ASSGAYSNQPQH
TRBJ1-6	11	TRBV7-6	ASSSSNNSPLH
TRBJ1-5	15	TRBV10-2	ASSVGVRGRGNQPQH
TRBJ1-2	11	TRBV19	ASSLGGGYGYT
TRBJ2-1	13	TRBV24-1	ATSDSGGSSFEQF
TRBJ2-3	11	TRBV11-3	ASSLMRADTQY
TRBJ2-7	12	TRBV10-2	ASSDPPPGYEQY
TRBJ2-5	13	TRBV2	ASSVVASGEKTQY
TRBJ1-2	11	TRBV20-1	SASQRGKEGLT
TRBJ2-7	12	TRBV7-2	ASSWDRAGYEQY
TRBJ2-7	10	TRBV29-1	SVAGQAYEQY
TRBJ2-1	17	TRBV24-1	ATSDRYARTSGGNNEQF
TRBJ2-5	11	TRBV12-3/TRBV12-4	ASNQAGEETQY
TRBJ2-7	10	TRBV29-1	SVRDSSYEQY
TRBJ2-2	14	TRBV9	ASSGGAGANTGELF
TRBJ2-7	11	TRBV3-1/TRBV3-2	ASSQHSLWEQY